Listed here is a single T cell receptor (beta chain). What it binds is unknown. At one end, the junction sequence differs from germline, possibly due to a read error. The data belong to a study of tumor and adjacent non-tumor tissue in lung cancer. Study as a whole: The cohort had 12 to 13 adenocarcinoma, 2 squamous cell and 1 small cell patients.

RNA was extracted from bulk tissue without any cell sorting. General study points: In normal lung, the top 100 clones were significantly more dominant than in tumor.

CDR3 size: 14 residues. Looked up from germline, CDR1 is MNHEY and CDR2 is SVGAGI. TCRbeta libraries were built with three rounds of nested PCR, modified from ARM-PCR. TCRdb reanalysed the multiplex PCR reads using MiXCR and keeps one entry per CDR3 protein. This repertoire shows about 66,000 distinct CDR3 sequences, around four fifths found once; its top ten account for roughly 27%. V gene TRBV6-5 combines with J gene TRBJ2-2, with D perhaps TRBD2 (6 bases). This TCR came from a man in his fifties or sixties with non-small cell lung cancer. Material: lung tumor tissue. The CDR3 loop is CTSSMRGRTGELFF. The CDR3 DNA sequence: TGTACCAGCAGTATGCGGGGAAGAACCGGGGAGCTGTTTTTT.